This T cell receptor (beta chain) originates from a study of Ad26.COV2.S vaccination and SARS-CoV-2 variants. Concerning this clone: One end of the junction does not line up with germline, which may come from a read error.

Sequenced by immunoSEQ multiplex PCR; TCRdb stores in-frame clones only, minus some. The table records over 400,000 clones, 92% of them present only once. Indicated treatment: roughly 20 received Ad26.COV2.S at low or high dose, single or two shots; 5 received placebo; per-sample allocation not given. Collection of samples fell on day 63 after the first vaccine or placebo injection. The clonotype was recovered from a person aged 18-65 years who received the Ad26.COV2.S COVID-19 vaccine or a placebo. The sample consisted of peripheral blood, taken in a trial of Ad26.COV2.S vaccine versus placebo.

The CDR3 is CASSDLRVSF. As DNA, the CDR3 is TGTGCCAGCAGTGACCTCAGGGTAAGCTTC. V and J are TRBV6-1 and TRBJ2-7, with D possibly being TRBD1 (5 bases). Germline values: CDR1 MNHNS, CDR2 SASEGT. The CDR3 spans 10 residues.